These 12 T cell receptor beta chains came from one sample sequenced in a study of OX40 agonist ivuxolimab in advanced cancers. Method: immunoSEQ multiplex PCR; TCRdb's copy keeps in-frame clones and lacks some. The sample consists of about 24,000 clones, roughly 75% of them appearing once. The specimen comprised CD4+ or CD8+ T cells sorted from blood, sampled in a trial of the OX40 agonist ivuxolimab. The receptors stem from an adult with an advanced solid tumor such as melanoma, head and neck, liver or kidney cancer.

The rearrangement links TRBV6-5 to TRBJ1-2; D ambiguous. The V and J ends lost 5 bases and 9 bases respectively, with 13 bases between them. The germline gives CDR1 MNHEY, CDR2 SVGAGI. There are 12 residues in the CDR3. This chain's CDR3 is CASSTEGRSYTF. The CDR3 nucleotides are TGTGCCAGCAGTACGGAGGGCCGGAGCTACACCTTC.

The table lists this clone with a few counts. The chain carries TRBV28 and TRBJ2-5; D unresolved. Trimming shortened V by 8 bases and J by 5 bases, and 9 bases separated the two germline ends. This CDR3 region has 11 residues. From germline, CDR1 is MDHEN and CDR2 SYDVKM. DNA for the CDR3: TGTGCCAGCGCTTCGCAGGAGACCCAGTACTTC. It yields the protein CASASQETQYF.

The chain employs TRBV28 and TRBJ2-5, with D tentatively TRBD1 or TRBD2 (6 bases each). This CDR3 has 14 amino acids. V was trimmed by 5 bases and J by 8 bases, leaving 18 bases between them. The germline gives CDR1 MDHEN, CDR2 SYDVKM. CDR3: CASSLQTGGNTQYF. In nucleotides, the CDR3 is TGTGCCAGCAGTCTCCAGACCGGGGGCAATACCCAGTACTTC.

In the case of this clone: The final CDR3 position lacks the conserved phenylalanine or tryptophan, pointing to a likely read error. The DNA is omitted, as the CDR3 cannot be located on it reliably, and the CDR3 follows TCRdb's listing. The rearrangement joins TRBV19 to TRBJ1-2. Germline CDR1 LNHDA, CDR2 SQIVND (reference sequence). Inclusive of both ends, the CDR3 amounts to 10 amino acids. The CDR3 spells CASIREVDRI.

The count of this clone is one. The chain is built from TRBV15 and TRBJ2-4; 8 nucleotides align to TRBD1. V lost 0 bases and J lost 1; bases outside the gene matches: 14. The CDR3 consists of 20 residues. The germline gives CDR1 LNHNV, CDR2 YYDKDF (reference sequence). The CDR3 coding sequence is TGTGCCACCAGCAGAGAACGGACAGGGAGAACGATTATGGCCAAAAACATTCAGTACTTC. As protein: CATSRERTGRTIMAKNIQYF.

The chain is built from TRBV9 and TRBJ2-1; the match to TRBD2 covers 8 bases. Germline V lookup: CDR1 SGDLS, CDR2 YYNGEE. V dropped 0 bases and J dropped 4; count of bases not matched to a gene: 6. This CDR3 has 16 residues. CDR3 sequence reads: CASSVATGLGYNEQFF. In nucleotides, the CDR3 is TGTGCCAGCAGCGTAGCCACGGGACTAGGATACAATGAGCAGTTCTTC.

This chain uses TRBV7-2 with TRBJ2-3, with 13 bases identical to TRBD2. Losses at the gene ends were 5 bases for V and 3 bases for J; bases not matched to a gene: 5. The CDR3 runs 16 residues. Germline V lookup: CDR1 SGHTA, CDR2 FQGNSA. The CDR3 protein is CASSQTSGRQTDTQYF. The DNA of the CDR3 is TGTGCCAGCAGCCAGACTAGCGGGAGGCAAACAGATACGCAGTATTTT.

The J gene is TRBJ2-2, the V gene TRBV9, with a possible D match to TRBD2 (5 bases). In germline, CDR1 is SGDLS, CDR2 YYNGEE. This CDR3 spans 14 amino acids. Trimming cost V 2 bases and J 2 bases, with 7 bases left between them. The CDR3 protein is CASSVRENTGELFF. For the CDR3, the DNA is TGTGCCAGCAGCGTGAGGGAAAACACCGGGGAGCTGTTTTTT.

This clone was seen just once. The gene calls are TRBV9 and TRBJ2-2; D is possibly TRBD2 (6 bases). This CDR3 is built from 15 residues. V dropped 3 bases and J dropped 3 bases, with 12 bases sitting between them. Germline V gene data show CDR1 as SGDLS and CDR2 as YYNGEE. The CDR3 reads CASSARTTDTGELFF. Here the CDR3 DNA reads TGTGCCAGCAGCGCCAGGACTACCGACACCGGGGAGCTGTTTTTT.

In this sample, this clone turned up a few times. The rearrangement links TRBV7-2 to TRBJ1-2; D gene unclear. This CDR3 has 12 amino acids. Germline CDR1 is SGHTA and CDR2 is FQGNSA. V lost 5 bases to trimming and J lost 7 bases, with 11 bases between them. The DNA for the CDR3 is TGTGCCAGCAGCCCGGCCTCCCGTGGCTACACCTTC. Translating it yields CASSPASRGYTF.

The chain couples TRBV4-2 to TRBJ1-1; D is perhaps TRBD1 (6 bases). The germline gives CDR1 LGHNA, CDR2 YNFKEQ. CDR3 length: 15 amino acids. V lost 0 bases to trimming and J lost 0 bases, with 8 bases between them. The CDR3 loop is CASSQEWGLNTEAFF. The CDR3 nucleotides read TGTGCCAGCAGCCAAGAGTGGGGGCTGAACACTGAAGCTTTCTTT.

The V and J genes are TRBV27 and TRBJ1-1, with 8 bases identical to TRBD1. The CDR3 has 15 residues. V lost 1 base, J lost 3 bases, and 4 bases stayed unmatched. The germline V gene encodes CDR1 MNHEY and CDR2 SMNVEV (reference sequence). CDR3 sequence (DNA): TGTGCCAGCAGTTTATATCGGGACAGGCACACTGAAGCTTTCTTT. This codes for CASSLYRDRHTEAFF.